Reported below is one T cell receptor beta chain. This receptor's antigen is unknown. The source of the sample is a study of CXCR3-negative and CXCR3-positive naive CD8 T cells (dated by TCRdb to the late 2010s). Study-level background: In total, about 140 million TRB reads were obtained, or roughly 1.5 +/- 0.3 million reads per library. Data from ten or so donors, pooled across two independent experiments, went into the diversity and physicochemical repertoire analyses. For the TRBV-TRBJ cluster analysis, the naive subsets came from 5 donors, while the memory cells came from 3 donors.

According to the germline V gene, CDR1 reads SGHRS and CDR2 reads YFSETQ. The CDR3 has 13 amino acids, counting the end cysteine and phenylalanine. Only the protein sequence is given. The sequencer listed for this sample is NextSeq 550. The Human TCR Profiling Kit (MiLaboratory) was used to make UMI-labeled 5' RACE TRB cDNA libraries. The full amount of extracted RNA was used for cDNA synthesis, and the full amount of resulting cDNA was used for PCR amplification. Libraries were prepared in parallel using an identical number of PCR cycles. As for the original processing: About 53,000 +/- 9,400 unique UMI-labeled TRB cDNA molecules per library were extracted with MIGEC and MiXCR, with at least two reads per UMI required. Each library averaged about 37,000 +/- 9,700 functional in-frame TRB CDR3 nucleotide clonotypes without stop codons. After downsampling to 5000 UMI-labeled TRB molecules per sample, diversity metrics, including normalized Shannon-Wiener and Chao1, were computed in VDJtools. VDJtools was used to calculate clonotype-size-weighted physicochemical properties of the central five CDR3 residues, namely interaction energy, strength, volume and Kidera factor 4. Each CDR3 protein sequence appears as one entry after TCRdb reprocessed the reads, and no DNA is included. The V and J calls were not made by the authors but by TCRdb's processing. The sample's clone listing holds over 70,000 distinct CDR3 sequences. The ten largest account for approximately 0.99% of the sample.

For every CD8+ T cell subset, 300,000 cells were flow-sorted straight into RLT lysis buffer, and each subset was sorted in triplicate. Naive CD8+ T cells were defined stringently as CD45RO-CCR7+CD27+CD95- to exclude memory contaminants. Peripheral blood mononuclear cells were isolated from buffy coats using standard density gradient centrifugation. Naive CXCR3-negative and CXCR3-positive CD8+ T cells were flow-sorted using a FACSAria III. Total RNA was extracted from sorted cells using an RNeasy Mini Kit. Broader findings and caveats from the paper: Because surface CD5, which is linked to self-reactivity in mice, was comparable between the naive subsets, TCR interaction strength was also inferred from the physicochemical properties of TRB CDR3s. Freshly isolated PBMCs were used for most assays because CXCR3 expression went down partially after cryopreservation. TRBV-TRBJ usage was similar between naive CXCR3-negative and CXCR3-positive cells from the same donor, while memory cells showed distinct patterns. Both naive subsets had comparably high repertoire diversity, while memory CD8+ T cells had much lower repertoire diversity. TRB CDR3s from CXCR3-positive naive cells showed higher hydrophobicity (lower Kidera factor 4), lower energy, and higher strength and volume indices than CXCR3-negative naive cells.

Sequencing input: naive CXCR3- CD8+ T cells from blood. The cell subset or site label for this specimen denotes: CD45RO-CCR7+CD27+CD95- naive CD8+ T cells lacking CXCR3 (TNR3-). Recombination joined TRBV5-1 with TRBJ2-2. This clonotype was sampled from a human donor in good health. Some clones in this sample may be carry-over from other donors' samples. CDR3 reads: CASSLEGTGELFF.